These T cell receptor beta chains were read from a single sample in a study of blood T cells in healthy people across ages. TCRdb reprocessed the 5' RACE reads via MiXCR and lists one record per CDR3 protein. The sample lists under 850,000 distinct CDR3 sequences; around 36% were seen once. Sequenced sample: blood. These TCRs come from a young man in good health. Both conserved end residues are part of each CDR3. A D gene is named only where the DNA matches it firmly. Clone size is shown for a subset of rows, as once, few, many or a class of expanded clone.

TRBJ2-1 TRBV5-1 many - TGCGCCAGCAGCGGAGGGACGCAAACCTACAATGAGCAGTTCTTC CASSGGTQTYNEQFF
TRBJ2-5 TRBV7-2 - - TGTGCCAGCAGTTGGAGGACTTTACGTCAAGAGACCCAGTACTTC CASSWRTLRQETQYF
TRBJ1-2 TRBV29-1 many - TGCAGCGTGGGGGACCTCTATGGCTACACCTTC CSVGDLYGYTF
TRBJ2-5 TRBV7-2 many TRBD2 TGTGCCAGCAGCTTAGTGGCGGGGGAAGAGACCCAGTACTTC CASSLVAGEETQYF
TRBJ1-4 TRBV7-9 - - TGTGCCAGCAGCTTAGGACAGTATAACAATGAAAAACTGTTTTTT CASSLGQYNNEKLFF
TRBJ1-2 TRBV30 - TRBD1 TGTGCCTGGAGTGATGGGACAGGGGGCTTCCATGGCTACACCTTC CAWSDGTGGFHGYTF
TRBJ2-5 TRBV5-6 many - TGTGCCAGCAGCGCATTAATCCGGGACGGTGGGGGAGAGACCCAGTACTTC CASSALIRDGGGETQYF
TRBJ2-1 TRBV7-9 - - TGTGCCAGCAGCTTATCAGGGAGTCTTTACAATGAGCAGTTCTTC CASSLSGSLYNEQFF
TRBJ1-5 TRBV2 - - TGTGCCAGCAAGTTGCGGGGGACAAGCAGTCGGCCCCAGCATTTT CASKLRGTSSRPQHF
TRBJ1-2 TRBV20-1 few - TGCAGTGCTAGAGATGTTCAACTACCGGGTTATGGCTACACCTTC CSARDVQLPGYGYTF
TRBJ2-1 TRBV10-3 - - TGTGCCATCAGTGACTTGGCAGGGGATGAGCAGTTCTTC CAISDLAGDEQFF
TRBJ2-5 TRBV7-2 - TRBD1 TGTGCCAGCAGCGCCACGGGACAGGGAGAGACCCAGTACTTC CASSATGQGETQYF
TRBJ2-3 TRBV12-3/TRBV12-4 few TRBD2 TGTGCCAGCAGTTTTGCGAGTAGCGGGGGGGCCCCTGATACGCAGTATTTT CASSFASSGGAPDTQYF
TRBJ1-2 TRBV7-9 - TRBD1 TGTGCCAGCAGCTCAATCCGGGACAGGGGGGCTGGCTACACCTTC CASSSIRDRGAGYTF
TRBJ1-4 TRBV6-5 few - TGTGCCAGCAGTTACTCGAGACACCTGAAAACTAATGAAAAACTGTTTTTT CASSYSRHLKTNEKLFF
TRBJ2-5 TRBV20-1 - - TGCAGTGCCCTTGCGGACGAGACCCAGTACTTC CSALADETQYF
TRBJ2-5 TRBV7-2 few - TGTGCCAGCAGCTTAATAGCTAACCAAGAGACCCAGTACTTC CASSLIANQETQYF
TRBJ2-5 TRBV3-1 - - TGTGCCAGCAGCCAAGCCAGCCAAGGGACCCAGTACTTC CASSQASQGTQYF
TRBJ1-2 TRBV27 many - TGTGCCAGCAGTTTTCAAGGTGCGGCGGGCTACACCTTC CASSFQGAAGYTF
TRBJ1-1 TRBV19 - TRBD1 TGTGCCAGTAGTATGAGTCAAGGGACAGGGAGCGCTGAAGCTTTCTTT CASSMSQGTGSAEAFF
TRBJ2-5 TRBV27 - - TGTGCCAGCAGTTTATCAGGGGCGATGGTGCAGTACTTC CASSLSGAMVQYF
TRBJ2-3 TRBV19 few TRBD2 TGTGCCAGTAGTATCTCTAGCGGGGGGACAGCAGATACGCAGTATTTT CASSISSGGTADTQYF
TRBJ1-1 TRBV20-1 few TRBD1 TGCAGTGCCATGAAGGGGGCGATGAACACTGAAGCTTTCTTT CSAMKGAMNTEAFF
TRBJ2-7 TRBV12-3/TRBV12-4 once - TGTGCCAGCAGCCTTGAGGGGGGGGCGCCCGAGCAGTACTTC CASSLEGGAPEQYF
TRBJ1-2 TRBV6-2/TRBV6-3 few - TGTGCCAGCACCATGGACGGAAACTATGGCTACACCTTC CASTMDGNYGYTF
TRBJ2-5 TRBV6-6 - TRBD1 TGTGCCAGCAGTTACGCGGGACAGGGGATCAATGAGCAGTACTTC CASSYAGQGINEQYF
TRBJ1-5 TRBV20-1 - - TGCAGTGCTGAGGGATGGGGAAGCAATCAGCCCCAGCATTTT CSAEGWGSNQPQHF
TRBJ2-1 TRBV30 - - TGTGCCTGGACGGACAGCCAAGAGACCCAGTTCTTC CAWTDSQETQFF
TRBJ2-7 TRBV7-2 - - TGTGCCAGCAGTTCCGGGACCCACTACAATGAGCAGTACTTC CASSSGTHYNEQYF
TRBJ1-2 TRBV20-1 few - TGCAGTGCTAGGTCCGGGGCCCCCTATGGCTACACCTTC CSARSGAPYGYTF
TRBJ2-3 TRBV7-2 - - TGTGCCAGCAGCTTAAACCCCCCAGGGGGCACAGATACGCAGTATTTT CASSLNPPGGTDTQYF
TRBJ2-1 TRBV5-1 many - TGCGCCAGCAGCCTGACCGCGGGCCCATACAATGAGCAGTTCTTC CASSLTAGPYNEQFF
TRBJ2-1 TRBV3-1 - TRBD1 TGTGCCAGCAGCCAAGACAACCGGGACAGGGGGTATGAGCAGTTCTTC CASSQDNRDRGYEQFF
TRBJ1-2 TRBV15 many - TGTGCCACCAGCAGAGCCAGCAACTATGGCTACACCTTC CATSRASNYGYTF
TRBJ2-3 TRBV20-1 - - TGCAGTGCTAACTCTGGACAGATAGGCACAGATACGCAGTATTTT CSANSGQIGTDTQYF
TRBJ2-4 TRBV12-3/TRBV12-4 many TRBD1 TGTGCCAGCATGCCGGGACAGGGGCACATTCAGTACTTC CASMPGQGHIQYF
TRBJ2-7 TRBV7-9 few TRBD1 TGTGCCAGCAGCTTTACGGGACAGGCTTCCTACGAGCAGTACTTC CASSFTGQASYEQYF
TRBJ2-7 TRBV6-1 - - TGTGCCAGCAGTGAAAGGGGCGGTCAAATATACGAGCAGTACTTC CASSERGGQIYEQYF
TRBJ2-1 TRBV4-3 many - TGCGCCAGCAGCCAAGGGACTGTCCTCCATAGCTCCTACAATGAGCAGTTCTTC CASSQGTVLHSSYNEQFF
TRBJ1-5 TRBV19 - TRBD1 TGTGCCAGTAGTCGCGGGGGGACAGATAGCAATCAGCCCCAGCATTTT CASSRGGTDSNQPQHF
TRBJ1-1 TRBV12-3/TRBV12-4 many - TGTGCCAGCAGTTTTCCAGGGTTGAACACTGAAGCTTTCTTT CASSFPGLNTEAFF
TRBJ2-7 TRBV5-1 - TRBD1 TGCGCCAGCAGCTTCGGGACAGCCTCCTACAATGAGCAGTACTTC CASSFGTASYNEQYF
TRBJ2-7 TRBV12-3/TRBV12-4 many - TGTGCCAGCAGTTCTACTGGACAGTTGTACGAGCAGTACTTC CASSSTGQLYEQYF
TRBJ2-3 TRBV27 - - TGTGCCAGCAGTTTTTGGGGCGGGGTGGTAGATACGCAGTATTTT CASSFWGGVVDTQYF
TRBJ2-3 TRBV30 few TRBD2 TGTGCCTGGAGTGTTGCGGGAGGCACAGATACGCAGTATTTT CAWSVAGGTDTQYF
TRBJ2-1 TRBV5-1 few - TGCGCCAGCAGCTTGGTTAGGAGGACAGCTTCTTACAATGAGCAGTTCTTC CASSLVRRTASYNEQFF
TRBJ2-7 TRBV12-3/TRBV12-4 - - TGTGCCAGCAGCCGGGCCTCCTACAATGAGCAGTACTTC CASSRASYNEQYF
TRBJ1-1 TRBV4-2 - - TGTGCCAGCAGCCAAGGGACAGCCAAACCCGCCGAAGCTTTCTTT CASSQGTAKPAEAFF
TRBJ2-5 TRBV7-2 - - TGTGCCAGCAGCTCTGAAAGGACTATCCGAAAAGAGACCCAGTACTTC CASSSERTIRKETQYF
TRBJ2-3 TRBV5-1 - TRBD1 TGCCCCAGCAGCTTGGACAGGGGGGTCCCAGATACGCAGTATTTT CPSSLDRGVPDTQYF
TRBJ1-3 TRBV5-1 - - TGCGCCAGCAGCCACGAGACAGGCGTCGCTGGAAACACCATATATTTT CASSHETGVAGNTIYF
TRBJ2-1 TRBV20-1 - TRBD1 TGCAGTGCCATAGATGGGGACAGGGGTATTGATGAGCAGTTCTTC CSAIDGDRGIDEQFF
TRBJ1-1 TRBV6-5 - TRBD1 TGTGCCAGCAGTCTGTGGACAGGGAAATTGGACACTGAAGCTTTCTTT CASSLWTGKLDTEAFF